This T cell receptor beta chain was sequenced during a study of PD-1 blockade in mismatch repair-deficient tumors. Here immunoSEQ multiplex PCR was the method, and the copy in TCRdb shows in-frame clones only, minus some. Of about 25,000 clones listed, about four fifths are singletons. The CDR3 is made up of 14 amino acids. Trimming took off 6 bases at V and 4 bases at J, with 15 bases between the two ends. Looked up from germline, CDR1 is SGHVS and CDR2 is FNYEAQ. Study results and limitations: Rapid post-treatment expansion, then contraction, generally preceding radiologic response, marked tumor-resident clones.

This clone was counted once. The antigen remains undetermined. Every patient had mismatch repair deficiency by PCR or immunohistochemistry. TCRs were sequenced from a few patients responding to pembrolizumab. The source was PBMCs, collected before pembrolizumab treatment. The rearrangement joins TRBV7-6 to TRBJ2-5, with D maybe TRBD2 (5 bases). This receptor was obtained from an adult with mismatch repair-deficient cancer. CDR3 residues: CASSRREGRETQYF. The CDR3 DNA follows: TGTGCCAGCAGTCGCCGGGAAGGGCGAGAGACCCAGTACTTC. Using reference TRBV7-6 and TRBJ2-5 for the parts outside the CDR3, the full variable domain is GAGVSQSPRYKVTKRGQDVALRCDPISGHVSLYWYRQALGQGPEFLTYFNYEAQQDKSGLPNDRFSAERPEGSISTLTIQRTEQRDSAMYRCASSRREGRETQYFGPGTRLLVL.